The following is a T cell receptor beta chain sequence with its context. Its specificity is unknown. This record belongs to a study of CD8+ T cells in alopecia areata. Findings and limits, study-wide: Sequencing of scalp samples also captures resident alphabeta T cells of normal skin. Tofacitinib significantly reduced both scalp clonality and expanded CD8+ clones among the top 100. It was observed that many expanded lesional clones persisted in scalp and blood during tofacitinib.

The treatment is: oral pan-JAK inhibitor, 5-10 mg twice daily. Germline V CDR1 and CDR2: SGHDT, YYEEEE. The CDR3 runs to 13 residues. V shed 3 bases and J 8 bases; nucleotides not matched to a gene: 4. Sequencing relied on a cDNA template that was reverse transcribed from extracted RNA. Sequencing was performed with immunoSEQ multiplex PCR; in TCRdb, only in-frame clones are kept and a portion is missing. The sample lists roughly 110,000 clones, roughly three fifths occurring once. Sequenced material: CD8+ T cells sorted from blood, taken at week 24, from a patient treated with tofacitinib. The chain carries TRBV5-6 and TRBJ1-1; the match to TRBD1 covers 10 bases. The clonotype originates from a human donor with alopecia areata. The chain's CDR3 is CASSWDRGWEAFF. For the CDR3, the DNA is TGTGCCAGCAGCTGGGACAGGGGTTGGGAAGCTTTCTTT. Together with reference TRBV5-6 and TRBJ1-1, the CDR3 gives the full variable domain: DAGVTQSPTHLIKTRGQQVTLRCSPKSGHDTVSWYQQALGQGPQFIFQYYEEEERQRGNFPDRFSGHQFPNYSSELNVNALLLGDSALYLCASSWDRGWEAFFGQGTRLTVV.